These T cell receptor beta chains were read from a single sample in a study of blood T cells in healthy people across ages. One entry per CDR3 protein, called by TCRdb with MiXCR from the 5' RACE reads. The sample shows about a million distinct CDR3 sequences, roughly 52% of them seen only once. Sequenced sample: blood. The receptors shown here come from a man aged 25-45 years in good health. Each CDR3 is given with its conserved first and last residue. The D gene is left open where the match is weak. Size is stated for part of the rows, as once, few or many counts, or as a class when the clone is expanded.

NA	TRBV7-9	TRBD1	TRBJ1-5	TGTGCCAGCAGCGGACAGGGGGCGAGGCAGCCCCAGCATTTT	CASSGQGARQPQHF
NA	TRBV6-5	TRBD1	TRBJ1-2	TGTGCCAGCAGTTACCGTGGGACAGGGGCTTATGGCTACACCTTC	CASSYRGTGAYGYTF
NA	TRBV7-2	NA	TRBJ2-4	TGTGCCAGCGGCAGGGGTAGGGATACTCTGTACTTC	CASGRGRDTLYF
NA	TRBV4-3	NA	TRBJ2-1	TGCGCCAGCAGCCAATTCCCGGCCGAGAGCTCCTACAATGAGCAGTTCTTC	CASSQFPAESSYNEQFF
once	TRBV5-1	TRBD1	TRBJ2-1	TGCGCCAGCAGCAGGACAGGGGGCCTCGGCTACAATGAGCAGTTCTTC	CASSRTGGLGYNEQFF
few	TRBV7-8	NA	TRBJ2-1	TGTGCCAGCGGTTCGTCGGTGGACAATGAGCAGTTCTTC	CASGSSVDNEQFF
few	TRBV10-2	TRBD1	TRBJ1-2	TGCGCCAGCAGGGAAGGAACAGGGGTCAACTATGGCTACACCTTC	CASREGTGVNYGYTF
few	TRBV29-1	NA	TRBJ1-1	TGCAGCGTTGAAGATGAGGCAGGGAACACTGAAGCTTTCTTT	CSVEDEAGNTEAFF
NA	TRBV27	TRBD1	TRBJ1-2	TGTGCCAGCAGTTTATCATCCCGGACAGGGAACTATGGCTACACCTTC	CASSLSSRTGNYGYTF
NA	TRBV4-1	NA	TRBJ1-3	TGCGCCAGCAGCCATCTGGATACAGGGTTCTCTGGAAACACCATATATTTT	CASSHLDTGFSGNTIYF
NA	TRBV24-1	NA	TRBJ2-3	TGTGCCACCAGTGACTTGCCAGATACGCAGTATTTT	CATSDLPDTQYF
NA	TRBV7-6	TRBD2	TRBJ2-3	TGTGCCAGCAGCAATGCGGGGGGCCGCACAGATACGCAGTATTTT	CASSNAGGRTDTQYF
few	TRBV4-3	TRBD2	TRBJ2-1	TGCGCCAGCAGCCAAGATCGGGGACTAGCGGGTGAGCAGTTCTTC	CASSQDRGLAGEQFF
NA	TRBV6-5	TRBD1	TRBJ2-1	TGTGCCAGCAGTTACTCGCGGACAGGGTTCTACGATGAGCAGTTCTTC	CASSYSRTGFYDEQFF
many	TRBV7-2	NA	TRBJ2-7	TGTGCCAGCAGCTTAAGTGCCTACGAGCAGTACTTC	CASSLSAYEQYF
few	TRBV27	NA	TRBJ2-3	TGTGCCAGCAGGGGCTTCGGAACAGATACGCAGTATTTT	CASRGFGTDTQYF
NA	TRBV7-9	NA	TRBJ1-2	TGTGCCAGCAGCTTAGTCCCTCCGGCTCGACCCTATGGCTACACCTTC	CASSLVPPARPYGYTF
NA	TRBV29-1	TRBD2	TRBJ2-1	TGCAGCGTTGTAGGGACTAGCATGTACAGTGAGCAGTTCTTC	CSVVGTSMYSEQFF
many	TRBV20-1	NA	TRBJ1-2	TGCAGTGCTAGAGTCAAGGGCAAGGGGAGGGAGCGACCAGGGGGCTACACCTTC	CSARVKGKGRERPGGYTF
NA	TRBV4-1	NA	TRBJ2-7	TGCGCCAGCAGCCAAGTCGTTCAGGGATACGAGCAGTACTTC	CASSQVVQGYEQYF
few	TRBV5-1	NA	TRBJ2-2	TGCGCCAGCAGCTGGTGGAGGGGGAGCGCCGGGGAGCTGTTTTTT	CASSWWRGSAGELFF
NA	TRBV28	TRBD1	TRBJ2-7	TGTGCCAGCAGAAACCGGGACAGCCGTTACGAGCAGTACTTC	CASRNRDSRYEQYF
NA	TRBV27	TRBD2	TRBJ2-3	TGTGCCAGCAGTTTAGTGGTGGGGAGGGGTCCAACAGATACGCAGTATTTT	CASSLVVGRGPTDTQYF
NA	TRBV11-2	TRBD2	TRBJ2-7	TGTGCCAGCAGCTTACTAGCGGGGGCTGACGAGCAGTACTTC	CASSLLAGADEQYF
few	TRBV12-3/TRBV12-4	NA	TRBJ2-1	TGTGCCAGCAGTTTAGTGGGGGTTTCCCCCGTAAGAGTGTTCTTC	CASSLVGVSPVRVFF
NA	TRBV7-9	NA	TRBJ2-7	TGTGCCAGCAGCGGTAGCCGTGGAGCCTACGAGCAGTACTTC	CASSGSRGAYEQYF
once	TRBV29-1	NA	TRBJ2-5	TGCAGCGTTGAAACGGCAGGGGTTATTTCAGAGACCCAGTACTTC	CSVETAGVISETQYF
NA	TRBV7-2	NA	TRBJ2-7	TGTGCCAGCAGGTCCGAGGGGCAGGTTCGGGCCTACGAGCAGTACTTC	CASRSEGQVRAYEQYF